The rows below give T cell receptor beta chains drawn from one sample of a study of T cell responses to AZD1222 COVID-19 vaccine. Profiling relied on immunoSEQ multiplex PCR, and the TCRdb table lists in-frame clones only, not all of them. There are approximately 150,000 clones in the sample; about 89% occur only once, and about 7.5% lies in the top ten. Specimen: peripheral blood, collected 28 days after the second dose of the MenACWY control vaccine. Every receptor here comes from an adult who received the MenACWY meningococcal vaccine as a control. The conserved cysteine and the conserved F or W are not part of the CDR3 here. The D gene is left open where the match is weak. The size of a clone is reported for some rows only, either as once, few or many, or as a class for expanded clones.

j_gene: TRBJ2-3
d_gene: NA
abundance: NA
v_gene: TRBV6-5
CDR3aa: ASSYSSRARRTQY

j_gene: TRBJ1-1
d_gene: NA
abundance: NA
v_gene: TRBV7-3
CDR3aa: ASSARQGATEAF

j_gene: TRBJ1-2
d_gene: TRBD1
abundance: few
v_gene: TRBV19
CDR3aa: ASSPVGTGQYYGYT

j_gene: TRBJ1-4
d_gene: NA
abundance: NA
v_gene: TRBV1
CDR3aa: TSSRDRVGKLF

j_gene: TRBJ1-6
d_gene: NA
abundance: NA
v_gene: TRBV7-2
CDR3aa: ASSRQNNSPLH

j_gene: TRBJ2-7
d_gene: NA
abundance: NA
v_gene: TRBV16
CDR3aa: ASSQSGVNEQY

j_gene: TRBJ1-1
d_gene: TRBD1
abundance: NA
v_gene: TRBV9
CDR3aa: ASSEGGQGGLAF

j_gene: TRBJ2-3
d_gene: NA
abundance: NA
v_gene: TRBV28
CDR3aa: ASTSIRLTDTQY

j_gene: TRBJ1-2
d_gene: TRBD1
abundance: NA
v_gene: TRBV28
CDR3aa: ASSRTGGLNYGYT

j_gene: TRBJ1-1
d_gene: TRBD1
abundance: NA
v_gene: TRBV6-2/TRBV6-3
CDR3aa: ASSPDRWAEAF

j_gene: TRBJ2-5
d_gene: NA
abundance: NA
v_gene: TRBV4-1
CDR3aa: ASSQDQGPGETQY

j_gene: TRBJ2-1
d_gene: NA
abundance: NA
v_gene: TRBV12-3/TRBV12-4
CDR3aa: ASSFILDIAF

j_gene: TRBJ2-2
d_gene: TRBD1
abundance: NA
v_gene: TRBV9
CDR3aa: ASSPTGTAVIRRTGELF

j_gene: TRBJ2-1
d_gene: NA
abundance: NA
v_gene: TRBV20-1
CDR3aa: SASGTLQGNEQF

j_gene: TRBJ2-5
d_gene: NA
abundance: NA
v_gene: TRBV19
CDR3aa: ASQGSQETQY

j_gene: TRBJ1-3
d_gene: NA
abundance: NA
v_gene: TRBV7-2
CDR3aa: ASSPNSGNTIY

j_gene: TRBJ1-1
d_gene: NA
abundance: NA
v_gene: TRBV28
CDR3aa: ASTGTRGTEAF

j_gene: TRBJ1-2
d_gene: TRBD1
abundance: NA
v_gene: TRBV3-1/TRBV3-2
CDR3aa: ASSQRRDSLRHYGYT

j_gene: TRBJ2-5
d_gene: NA
abundance: NA
v_gene: TRBV6-5
CDR3aa: ASSYSEGTETQY

j_gene: TRBJ2-2
d_gene: NA
abundance: once
v_gene: TRBV7-9
CDR3aa: ASSDARGRIGELF

j_gene: TRBJ1-1
d_gene: NA
abundance: once
v_gene: TRBV28
CDR3aa: ASSPPGDTEAF

j_gene: TRBJ2-3
d_gene: NA
abundance: NA
v_gene: TRBV2
CDR3aa: ASSPLRGATDTQY

j_gene: TRBJ2-6
d_gene: NA
abundance: once
v_gene: TRBV6-2/TRBV6-3
CDR3aa: ASSFLLLAGANVLT

j_gene: TRBJ1-3
d_gene: NA
abundance: NA
v_gene: TRBV7-6
CDR3aa: ASSLARRSGNTIY

j_gene: TRBJ2-2
d_gene: NA
abundance: NA
v_gene: TRBV19
CDR3aa: ASSIRYGESNTGELF

j_gene: TRBJ2-5
d_gene: TRBD1
abundance: NA
v_gene: TRBV10-2
CDR3aa: ASSKRQGQETQY

j_gene: TRBJ2-5
d_gene: TRBD1
abundance: NA
v_gene: TRBV5-1
CDR3aa: ASSRGQGDETQY

j_gene: TRBJ2-5
d_gene: TRBD2
abundance: NA
v_gene: TRBV6-5
CDR3aa: ASSYSRGAGETQY

j_gene: TRBJ2-3
d_gene: NA
abundance: NA
v_gene: TRBV2
CDR3aa: ASSGTEYTDTQY

j_gene: TRBJ1-1
d_gene: NA
abundance: NA
v_gene: TRBV4-3
CDR3aa: ASSQDLQVGRAEAF

j_gene: TRBJ2-3
d_gene: NA
abundance: NA
v_gene: TRBV5-1
CDR3aa: ASSEASRSTDTQY

j_gene: TRBJ2-7
d_gene: TRBD1
abundance: NA
v_gene: TRBV19
CDR3aa: ASSTTATGFWYEQY

j_gene: TRBJ1-4
d_gene: TRBD1
abundance: NA
v_gene: TRBV15
CDR3aa: ATQVGQGEKLF

j_gene: TRBJ1-1
d_gene: NA
abundance: NA
v_gene: TRBV18
CDR3aa: ASSPREGTEAF

j_gene: TRBJ2-1
d_gene: TRBD2
abundance: NA
v_gene: TRBV20-1
CDR3aa: SAGTSDEQF

j_gene: TRBJ2-1
d_gene: TRBD1
abundance: once
v_gene: TRBV7-6
CDR3aa: ASSSPSDRGNEQF